This T cell receptor (beta chain) is drawn from a study of CD8+CD57+ T cells in acquired aplastic anemia. Germline V gene sequence: CDR1 SGDLS, CDR2 YYNGEE. V lost 4 bases to trimming and J lost 14 bases; unmatched junction nucleotides: 14. The CDR3 is 14 residues long. In this sample, this clonotype turned up a few times. Template material for TCR beta VDJ and CDR3 profiling consisted of genomic DNA. TCRdb recomputed calls from the reads with MiXCR, one row per CDR3 protein. The data hold approximately 250,000 distinct CDR3 sequences, with 70% to 85% observed a single time. Individuals selected for sequencing had exhibited CD8+CD57+ cell expansion on flow cytometry.

The sequenced material came from sorted CD4+, CD8+, or CD8+CD57+ T cells (not recorded which) from PBMCs. This TCR was sampled from a human donor with aplastic anemia. The genes are TRBV9 and TRBJ2-3, with TRBD2 identical over 9 bases. CDR3 sequence (DNA): TGTGCCAGCAGCTTAGCGGGGGACATTCATTCGTTGTATTTT. Encoded protein: CASSLAGDIHSLYF.